The 30 T cell receptor beta chains listed next were all sequenced from one sample in a study of naive and memory T cell subsets. Notes on the study in general: Especially in CD8 cells, naive repertoires contained a few larger clonotypes, possibly CD45RA-re-expressing memory cells.

For these TCRs, the target antigens are not known. An equimolar mix of two oligonucleotides served as the beta constant-region primer for TRBC1 and TRBC2. The ligated cDNA underwent four PCR rounds using SP2 and nested alpha and beta constant-region primers. TCRdb independently ran MiXCR on the UMI-ligation and nested PCR reads; one entry per CDR3 protein. The repertoire consists of roughly 97,000 distinct CDR3 sequences, with roughly 15% occurring once and the leading ten covering approximately 3%. Sequenced: naive CD8+ T cells from blood. The receptor source for this set is a human donor in good health.

This clonotype was seen a handful of times. V gene TRBV25-1 combines with J gene TRBJ2-3, with TRBD2 matching over 10 bases. This CDR3 has 15 amino acids. With 1 base clipped from V and 5 bases from J, the junction kept 3 bases outside the gene matches. In germline, CDR1 is MGHDK, CDR2 SYGVNS. CDR3 DNA: TGTGCCAGCAGTGAATTCCTAGCGGGAGTAGATACGCAGTATTTT. It specifies CASSEFLAGVDTQYF.

This clonotype was recorded a few times. The V and J genes are TRBV13 and TRBJ1-2; D uncertain. Germline CDR1 and CDR2: PRHDT and FYEKMQ (reference sequence). The CDR3 totals 13 residues. V gave up 1 base and J gave up 4 bases, with 7 bases separating them. The CDR3 sequence is CASSLVQSYGYTF. DNA for the CDR3: TGTGCCAGCAGCTTAGTTCAGTCCTATGGCTACACCTTC.

The chain carries TRBV29-1 and TRBJ1-2; D not certain. V gave up 1 base and J gave up 8 bases, with 8 bases separating them. Germline V gives CDR1 SQVTM, CDR2 ANQGSEA. CDR3 length: 11 residues. The CDR3 DNA sequence: TGCAGCGTTGAAGTGTTAGAGGGCTACACCTTC. Amino acid sequence: CSVEVLEGYTF.

This clonotype has a handful of counts. CDR3 residues: CASSEPAPGSPYEQYF. The DNA of the CDR3 is TGTGCCAGCAGCGAGCCCGCCCCAGGTTCCCCCTACGAGCAGTACTTC. The chain is built from TRBV7-3 and TRBJ2-7; D remains unclear. V shed 5 bases and J shed 2 bases, with 19 bases lying between them. Germline V CDR1 and CDR2: SGHTA, FQGTGA. CDR3 length: 16 residues.

This clonotype came up a few times. CDR3 nucleotides: TGTGCCAGCAGCCCCAGTTCTTATGGCTACACCTTC. Its translation is CASSPSSYGYTF. This chain joins TRBV3-1 and TRBJ1-2; no clear D gene. V gave up 4 bases and J gave up 5 bases, with 8 bases separating them. Germline V gene lookup returns CDR1 LGHDT and CDR2 YNNKEL (reference sequence). This CDR3 is built from 12 residues.

This clonotype was found many times. The chain carries TRBV4-3 and TRBJ2-1; TRBD2 matches 8 bases. V lost 1 base to trimming and J lost 5 bases; unmatched junction nucleotides: 10. Germline CDR1 reads LGHNA; CDR2 reads YSLEER. The CDR3 has 17 residues. The CDR3 DNA sequence: TGCGCCAGCAGCCAAGCGGTTACCCGGGAGGGTAACAATGAGCAGTTCTTC. The encoded protein is CASSQAVTREGNNEQFF.

There are a few counts of this clonotype. This sequence joins TRBV9 and TRBJ1-3; weak D call: TRBD1 (6 bases). V lost 0 bases, J lost 2 bases, and 9 bases lay in between. The germline gives CDR1 SGDLS, CDR2 YYNGEE. This CDR3 is built from 15 residues. For the CDR3, the DNA is TGTGCCAGCAGCGTAGGGACAGCTACTGGAAACACCATATATTTT. This encodes CASSVGTATGNTIYF.

This clonotype was seen only a few times. The chain's CDR3 is CASSRPDREEEGALHF. The CDR3 coding sequence is TGTGCCAGCAGCCGACCGGACAGGGAGGAAGAGGGAGCCCTCCACTTT. This sequence joins TRBV7-9 and TRBJ1-6; 8 bases map to TRBD1. V lost 5 bases and J lost 14; bases outside the gene matches: 17. The CDR3 covers 16 residues. Germline-derived CDR1 and CDR2 are SEHNR and FQNEAQ (reference sequence). Looking up the rest from reference TRBV7-9 and TRBJ1-6 gives the full variable domain: DTGVSQNPRHKITKRGQNVTFRCDPISEHNRLYWYRQTLGQGPEFLTYFQNEAQLEKSRLLSDRFSAERPKGSFSTLEIQRTEQGDSAMYLCASSRPDREEEGALHFGNGTRLTVT.

This rearrangement joins TRBV15 to TRBJ2-1; 13 nucleotides line up with TRBD2. The CDR3 is made up of 15 amino acids. The V gene's germline CDR1 is LNHNV and CDR2 YYDKDF (reference sequence). Germline trimming cut 5 bases from V and 10 bases from J; bases unmatched to any gene: 8. CDR3 amino acids: CATSLRTSGGEEQFF. In DNA form, the CDR3 reads TGTGCCACCAGCTTACGGACTAGCGGGGGAGAGGAGCAGTTCTTC.

This clonotype was counted ten times or more. The chain is built from TRBV4-3 and TRBJ1-5; D remains unclear. CDR1 LGHNA and CDR2 YSLEER come from the germline V gene. With 4 bases removed from V and 7 bases from J, the gap between germline ends came to 11 bases. This CDR3 region has 13 residues. This CDR3 is CASSPSAGQPQHF. The CDR3 DNA reads TGCGCCAGCAGCCCAAGTGCTGGGCAGCCCCAGCATTTT.

This clonotype showed up just a few times. V and J are TRBV29-1 and TRBJ2-7; the match to TRBD1 covers 8 bases. The CDR3 loop spans 13 amino acids. Germline trimming cut 6 bases from V and 2 bases from J; bases unmatched to any gene: 6. CDR1 and CDR2 (germline): SQVTM, ANQGSEA. CDR3 residues: CSVATGAAYEQYF. The CDR3 DNA reads as TGCAGCGTCGCGACAGGGGCGGCCTACGAGCAGTACTTC.

This clonotype was detected ten times or more. The chain is built from TRBV12-3 or TRBV12-4 and TRBJ2-7, with D maybe TRBD1 (6 bases). CDR3 length: 13 amino acids. Trimming removed 8 bases at V and 0 bases at J, with 11 bases between. The CDR3 nucleotides are TGTGCCAGCCAACAAGGGGGCTCCTACGAGCAGTACTTC. Translating gives CASQQGGSYEQYF.

This clonotype was observed a handful of times. V is TRBV3-1 and J is TRBJ2-3; TRBD2 matches at 10 bases. J gave up 2 bases and V 6 bases, and 5 bases lay outside the gene matches. This CDR3 is 15 amino acids long. Germline values: CDR1 LGHDT, CDR2 YNNKEL (reference sequence). Here the CDR3 DNA reads TGTGCCAGCAGGGGCCTAGCGGGAGACACAGATACGCAGTATTTT. As protein: CASRGLAGDTDTQYF.

This clonotype was recorded a few times. V and J are TRBV6-5 and TRBJ2-7, with 11 bases aligning to TRBD2. The CDR3 is made up of 15 amino acids. V dropped 6 bases and J dropped 2; count of bases not matched to a gene: 6. Per germline, CDR1 MNHEY and CDR2 SVGAGI. The CDR3 region is CASRDTSGGTYEQYF. In DNA form, the CDR3 reads TGTGCCAGCAGAGATACTAGCGGGGGCACCTACGAGCAGTACTTC.

This clonotype was recorded a few times. The chain uses TRBV3-1 and TRBJ2-2, with 9 positions matching TRBD1. The V segment lost 5 bases and the J segment 6 bases; nucleotides outside the gene matches: 7. The germline CDR1 and CDR2 sequences are LGHDT and YNNKEL (reference sequence). The CDR3 consists of 15 residues. The CDR3 region is CASSSGTGLSGELFF. As DNA, the CDR3 is TGTGCCAGCAGCTCCGGGACAGGGTTGTCCGGGGAGCTGTTTTTT.

The chain couples TRBV27 to TRBJ1-3; D is unresolved. V lost 3 bases to trimming and J lost 0 bases, with 6 bases between them. The CDR3 has 14 amino acids. Germline lookup yields CDR1 MNHEY and CDR2 SMNVEV (reference sequence). In DNA, the CDR3 is TGTGCCAGCAGTTTGGTGGCCTCTGGAAACACCATATATTTT. This translates into CASSLVASGNTIYF.

The genes are TRBV12-3 or TRBV12-4 and TRBJ1-2; 8 bases are a match to TRBD1. J gave up 7 bases and V 1 base, and 5 bases lay outside the gene matches. The CDR3 consists of 14 residues. CDR3 region: CASSLGGQGSGYTF. The CDR3 DNA sequence: TGTGCCAGCAGTTTAGGTGGACAGGGTTCTGGCTACACCTTC.

This clonotype was seen at least ten times. The V and J genes are TRBV15 and TRBJ2-3; D gene ambiguous. Germline CDR1 and CDR2: LNHNV and YYDKDF (reference sequence). The V gene lost 0 bases and the J gene lost 0 bases, with 16 bases spanning the gap. This CDR3 has 18 amino acids. CDR3 bases: TGTGCCACCAGCAGAGATAGCCCGATGACAACCAGCACAGATACGCAGTATTTT. Protein product: CATSRDSPMTTSTDTQYF.

V is TRBV29-1 and J is TRBJ2-7, with TRBD1 matching over 10 bases. The CDR3 length is 14 residues. CDR1 is SQVTM, CDR2 ANQGSEA, per germline. Trimming removed 3 bases from V and 2 bases from J; junction bases left unmatched: 4. The CDR3 here is CSVESGTGAYEQYF. CDR3 in DNA: TGCAGCGTTGAGTCGGGGACAGGGGCCTACGAGCAGTACTTC.

This clonotype has a handful of counts. This chain connects TRBV12-3 or TRBV12-4 to TRBJ2-1; 8 bases are a match to TRBD1. This CDR3 comprises 15 residues. Trimming cost V 6 bases and J 1 base; bases outside gene matches: 5. The CDR3 DNA reads TGTGCCAGCAGGGGGACAGGTCTTTCCTACAATGAGCAGTTCTTC. The encoded protein is CASRGTGLSYNEQFF.

This rearrangement joins TRBV12-3 or TRBV12-4 to TRBJ1-1; no clear D gene. This CDR3 is built from 14 residues. The ends were cut back, 3 bases at V and 5 bases at J, with 13 bases in the middle. The CDR3 coding sequence is TGTGCCAGCAGTTTCAGCCACCTTAGGACTGAAGCTTTCTTT. Translating gives CASSFSHLRTEAFF.

This clonotype was recorded a few times. The V and J genes are TRBV16 and TRBJ2-1; D is ambiguous. Germline CDR1 KGHSY, CDR2 FQNENV. The CDR3 has 13 residues. The V end lost 4 bases, the J end lost 2 bases, and 6 bases lay between the germline ends. CDR3 sequence: CASSRPTYNEQFF. The CDR3 region has the DNA TGTGCCAGCAGCCGTCCCACCTACAATGAGCAGTTCTTC.

In its sample, this clonotype was seen a few times. This CDR3 reads CASSGLRGLYNEQFF. CDR3 DNA sequence: TGTGCCAGCAGCGGGCTGCGGGGGTTATACAATGAGCAGTTCTTC. The genes are TRBV9 and TRBJ2-1, with 7 bases identical to TRBD2. CDR1 and CDR2 (germline): SGDLS, YYNGEE. Losses at the gene ends were 3 bases for V and 4 bases for J; bases not matched to a gene: 7. The CDR3 contains 15 residues.

V is TRBV7-9 and J is TRBJ2-3; 9 bases match TRBD2. The CDR3 spans 14 residues. From germline, CDR1 is SEHNR and CDR2 FQNEAQ (reference sequence). The V gene end was trimmed by 7 bases and the J gene end by 2 bases; junction bases not matched to a gene: 4. The CDR3 DNA sequence: TGTGCCAGCACGCTAGCGGGACCCACAGATACGCAGTATTTT. This translates into CASTLAGPTDTQYF.

This clonotype was seen more than once but under ten times. The rearrangement links TRBV28 to TRBJ2-7; D gene unclear. This CDR3 has 14 amino acids. Trimming left V 3 bases short and J 2 bases short, with 11 bases between. Germline V gives CDR1 MDHEN, CDR2 SYDVKM. The CDR3 bases are TGTGCCAGCAGTTTCGATGTAATACCCTACGAGCAGTACTTC. Translated: CASSFDVIPYEQYF. The full variable domain, in which reference TRBV28 and TRBJ2-7 provide the parts outside the CDR3, is DVKVTQSSRYLVKRTGEKVFLECVQDMDHENMFWYRQDPGLGLRLIYFSYDVKMKEKGDIPEGYSVSREKKERFSLILESASTNQTSMYLCASSFDVIPYEQYFGPGTRLTVT.

The CDR3 here is CASSPLVAGGPLNEQFF. In DNA, the CDR3 is TGTGCCAGCTCACCTCTGGTTGCGGGAGGGCCTCTTAATGAGCAGTTCTTC. The chain joins TRBV18 to TRBJ2-1; 9 bases line up with TRBD2. The trim removed 3 bases at V and 7 bases at J, leaving 13 bases unmatched. This CDR3 contains 17 residues. Germline CDR1 and CDR2: KGHSH and LQKENI.

This rearrangement joins TRBV7-6 to TRBJ1-2; 8 nucleotides align to TRBD1. The CDR3 loop spans 12 amino acids. Trimming removed 5 bases from V and 7 bases from J; junction bases left unmatched: 3. Germline V CDR1 and CDR2: SGHVS, FNYEAQ. CDR3 sequence (DNA): TGTGCCAGCAGCGCAGGGGGCTCTGGCTACACCTTC. It is translated as CASSAGGSGYTF.

This clonotype was seen repeatedly, ten times or more. CDR3 in amino acids: CASSQDGAGPPGYGYTF. In DNA form, the CDR3 reads TGCGCCAGCAGCCAAGATGGGGCCGGGCCCCCGGGCTATGGCTACACCTTC. This chain links TRBV4-3 with TRBJ1-2, with a possible D match to TRBD1 (5 bases). The germline CDR1 and CDR2 sequences are LGHNA and YSLEER. The CDR3 spans 17 residues. Trimming left V 0 bases short and J 4 bases short, with 18 bases between.

J is TRBJ2-1 and V is TRBV28, with 10 bases aligning to TRBD2. After removal of 2 bases from V and 15 bases from J, the junction contained 10 bases not matched to a gene. Germline CDR1 is MDHEN and CDR2 is SYDVKM. CDR3 length: 14 residues. The CDR3 coding sequence is TGTGCCAGCAGTTTACTCAATAGCGGGGGGAAGCCGTTCTTC. Amino acid sequence: CASSLLNSGGKPFF.

The chain combines TRBV2 with TRBJ2-1; 9 bases line up with TRBD2. Trimming at V came to 5 bases and at J to 6 bases, leaving 5 bases not matched to a gene. Looked up from germline, CDR1 is SNHLY and CDR2 is FYNNEI. The CDR3 contains 14 residues. CDR3 coding DNA: TGTGCCAGCAGTCGCGGGGGGGCGAGCAATGAGCAGTTCTTC. This encodes CASSRGGASNEQFF.